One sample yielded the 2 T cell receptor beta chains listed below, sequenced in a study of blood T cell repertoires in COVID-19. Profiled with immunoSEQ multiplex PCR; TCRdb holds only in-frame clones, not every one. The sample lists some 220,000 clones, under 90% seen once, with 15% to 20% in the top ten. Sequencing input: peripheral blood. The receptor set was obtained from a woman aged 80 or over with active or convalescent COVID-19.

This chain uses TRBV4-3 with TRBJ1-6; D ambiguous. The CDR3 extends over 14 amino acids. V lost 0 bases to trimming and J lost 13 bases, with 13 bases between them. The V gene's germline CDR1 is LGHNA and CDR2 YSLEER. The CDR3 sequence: CASSQDGGRVPLHF. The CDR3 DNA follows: TGCGCCAGCAGCCAAGATGGCGGGCGTGTCCCCCTCCACTTT.

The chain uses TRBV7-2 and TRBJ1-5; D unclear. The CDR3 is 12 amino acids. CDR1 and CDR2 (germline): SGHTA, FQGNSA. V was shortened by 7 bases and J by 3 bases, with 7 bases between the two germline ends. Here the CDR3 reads CASTFHNQPQHF. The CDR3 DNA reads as TGTGCCAGCACCTTTCACAATCAGCCCCAGCATTTT.